The 6 T cell receptor beta chains reported below all come from one sample, sequenced in a study of shared clonotypes between healthy human individuals. Only in-frame clones appear in the TCRdb table, and some are missing; sequencing was by immunoSEQ multiplex PCR. The sample records hundreds of thousands of clones, 74% being singletons. Source material: memory CD4+ T cells sorted from blood. The subset was: CD45RA-negative fraction. These receptors were obtained from a woman aged 25 to 39 in good health.

This rearrangement joins TRBV11-3 to TRBJ2-2; D possibly corresponds to TRBD1 (7 bases). Germline CDR1 is SGHNT and CDR2 is YENEEA. The V end was cut by 5 bases, the J end by 3 bases, with 16 bases between. This CDR3 has 16 residues. CDR3 sequence reads: CASSRGIRGDTGELFF. DNA of the CDR3: TGTGCCAGCAGCCGAGGGATCAGGGGGGACACCGGGGAGCTGTTTTTT.

The rearrangement joins TRBV30 to TRBJ2-3; tentative D call: TRBD2 (6 bases). The germline gives CDR1 GTSNPN, CDR2 SVGIG (reference sequence). V was pared by 8 bases and J by 1 base, with 19 bases between. CDR3 length: 15 amino acids. CDR3 sequence (DNA): TGTGCCGGAGAGATGATTAGCGGTCGCACAGATACGCAGTATTTT. Translating it yields CAGEMISGRTDTQYF.

This clone was seen at least ten times. The genes are TRBV4-2 and TRBJ1-2; the match to TRBD1 covers 8 bases. The CDR3 sequence is 15 residues long. J was trimmed by 0 bases and V by 1 base; bases with no gene match: 1. CDR1 and CDR2 from the germline V gene are LGHNA and YNFKEQ. The CDR3 here is CASSQAGQANYGYTF. The CDR3 coding sequence is TGTGCCAGCAGCCAAGCGGGACAGGCTAACTATGGCTACACCTTC.

Remarks on this clone: This may come from a read error, since a much larger clone is one base off. The rearrangement uses TRBV7-2 and TRBJ2-3; D possibly corresponds to TRBD2 (6 bases). CDR1 SGHTA and CDR2 FQGNSA come from the germline V gene. The CDR3 extends over 14 amino acids. Trimming cost V 2 bases and J 0 bases, with 6 bases left between them. DNA for the CDR3: TGTGCCAGCAGCTTAAGCGGGAGCACAGATACGCAGTATTTT. Amino acids: CASSLSGSTDTQYF.

This clone showed up just a few times. The rearrangement joins TRBV5-1 to TRBJ2-5, with 9 nucleotides matching TRBD2. Germline CDR1 reads SGHRS; CDR2 reads YFSETQ. After removal of 5 bases from V and 1 base from J, the junction contained 6 bases not matched to a gene. The CDR3 extends over 15 amino acids. The CDR3 sequence is CASSRVAGVQETQYF. The CDR3 DNA follows: TGCGCCAGCAGTAGGGTAGCGGGAGTCCAAGAGACCCAGTACTTC.

The chain recombines TRBV29-1 with TRBJ1-5; 7 bases fit TRBD1. V was clipped by 3 bases and J by 5 bases; unmatched bases: 4. Per germline, CDR1 SQVTM and CDR2 ANQGSEA. The length of the CDR3 is 13 residues. The CDR3 is CSVEGDSDQPQHF. The CDR3 region has the DNA TGCAGCGTTGAGGGGGACAGCGATCAGCCCCAGCATTTT.